This T cell receptor (beta chain) derives from a study of beta chain features in type 1 diabetes. As every portion of the isolated RNA was reverse transcribed, the sequencing read expressed TCRB transcripts. Clones were read by immunoSEQ multiplex PCR, and TCRdb kept only the in-frame ones, dropping some. The sample contains 620,000 or so clones, less than 20% of which appear only once. V gave up 5 bases and J gave up 5 bases, with 10 bases separating them. The CDR3 is 13 residues long. CDR1 is SGHTA, CDR2 FQGNSA, per germline. The V and J genes are TRBV7-2 and TRBJ2-1; D is undetermined. The source material was naive CD4+ T cells from blood. This clonotype originated in a man aged 18 to 35 in good health. The CDR3 DNA reads TGTGCCAGCAGCGTATCTAGGGACAATGAGCAGTTCTTC. Protein: CASSVSRDNEQFF. Supplemented by reference TRBV7-2 and TRBJ2-1, the full variable domain reads GAGVSQSPSNKVTEKGKDVELRCDPISGHTALYWYRQSLGQGLEFLIYFQGNSAPDKSGLPSDRFSAERTGGSVSTLTIQRTQQEDSAVYLCASSVSRDNEQFFGPGTRLTVL.